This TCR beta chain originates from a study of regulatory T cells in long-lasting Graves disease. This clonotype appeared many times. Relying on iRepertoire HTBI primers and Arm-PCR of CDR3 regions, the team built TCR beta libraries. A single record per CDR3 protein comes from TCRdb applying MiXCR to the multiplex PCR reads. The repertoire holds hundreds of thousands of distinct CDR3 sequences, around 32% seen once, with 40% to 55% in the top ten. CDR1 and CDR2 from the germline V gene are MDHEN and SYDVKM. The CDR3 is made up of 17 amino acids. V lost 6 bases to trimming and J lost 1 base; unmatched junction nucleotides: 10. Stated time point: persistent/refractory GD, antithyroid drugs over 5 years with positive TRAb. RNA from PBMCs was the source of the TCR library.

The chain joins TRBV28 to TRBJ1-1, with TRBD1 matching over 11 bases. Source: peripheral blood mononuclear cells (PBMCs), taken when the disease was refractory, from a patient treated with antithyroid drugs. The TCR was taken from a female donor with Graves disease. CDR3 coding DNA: TGTGCCAGCAGCGGGGACAGGGGGGGTTTCGGGAACACTGAAGCTTTCTTT. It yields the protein CASSGDRGGFGNTEAFF.